This T cell receptor beta chain was identified during a study of multiple sclerosis patients with progressive multifocal leukoencephalopathy. Libraries were prepared by immunoSEQ multiplex PCR; TCRdb keeps only in-frame clonotypes and omits some of them. The sample carries about 31,000 clones, 80% to 90% recorded once. Time point of the sample: time of PML onset. This clone appeared once. With 5 bases clipped from V and 1 base from J, the junction kept 4 bases outside the gene matches. Germline V gives CDR1 SGHTA, CDR2 FQGNSA. This CDR3 spans 16 amino acids. The TCR was taken from a woman aged 40 to 50 with progressive multifocal leukoencephalopathy. Sequencing was performed on PBMCs, taken from a patient treated with natalizumab. This sequence joins TRBV7-2 and TRBJ2-4; TRBD2 matches at 11 bases. The CDR3 is CASSTGLAAAKNIQYF. CDR3 nucleotide sequence: TGTGCCAGCAGCACGGGACTAGCGGCGGCCAAAAACATTCAGTACTTC. Supplemented by reference TRBV7-2 and TRBJ2-4, the full variable domain reads GAGVSQSPSNKVTEKGKDVELRCDPISGHTALYWYRQSLGQGLEFLIYFQGNSAPDKSGLPSDRFSAERTGGSVSTLTIQRTQQEDSAVYLCASSTGLAAAKNIQYFGAGTRLSVL.